This is a list of T cell receptor beta chains from one sample in a study of T cell changes during pregnancy in multiple sclerosis. Sequencing was performed with immunoSEQ multiplex PCR; in TCRdb, only in-frame clones are kept and a portion is missing. The sample records roughly 75,000 clones, 89% being singletons. The specimen was peripheral blood, collected before pregnancy. All receptors derive from a female donor with multiple sclerosis, enrolled in a pregnancy study. Both conserved end residues are part of each CDR3. Fields, in order: V gene, D gene, clone size, CDR3 length, J gene, CDR3 protein, CDR3 DNA. A D gene is named only where the DNA matches it firmly. Clone size is given for some rows only: seen once, a few or many times, or a class if the clone is expanded.

>TRBV27|TRBD1|NA|13|TRBJ1-2
CASSPTGGNGYTF
TGTGCCAGCAGTCCTACAGGGGGCAATGGCTACACCTTC
>TRBV9|NA|NA|15|TRBJ1-1
CASSPRGGTPSEAFF
TGTGCCAGCAGCCCGAGAGGGGGAACACCCTCTGAAGCTTTCTTT
>TRBV27|NA|NA|12|TRBJ2-5
CASRSPGETQYF
TGTGCCAGCAGAAGCCCTGGAGAGACCCAGTACTTC
>TRBV27|NA|NA|15|TRBJ2-1
CASSAGPGTNNEQFF
TGTGCCAGCAGTGCGGGACCGGGTACCAACAATGAGCAGTTCTTC
>TRBV6-5|TRBD1|NA|14|TRBJ1-2
CASKRDRGNYGYTF
TGTGCCAGCAAAAGGGACAGGGGTAACTATGGCTACACCTTC
>TRBV6-5|TRBD1|NA|12|TRBJ1-6
CASSRRQGTLHF
TGTGCCAGCAGTCGCCGACAGGGCACCCTCCACTTT
>TRBV11-3|NA|NA|17|TRBJ1-3
CASSLRAGARSGNTIYF
TGTGCCAGCAGCTTAAGGGCAGGGGCCAGATCTGGAAACACCATATATTTT
>TRBV4-2|NA|NA|16|TRBJ2-1
CASSQELGGSYNEQFF
TGTGCCAGCAGCCAAGAGTTAGGGGGCTCCTACAATGAGCAGTTCTTC
>TRBV5-6|NA|NA|16|TRBJ1-1
CASSLTFAEPNTEAFF
TGTGCCAGCAGCTTGACGTTTGCGGAACCCAACACTGAAGCTTTCTTT
>TRBV11-2|NA|NA|16|TRBJ2-1
CASSLGPGASYNEQFF
TGTGCCAGCAGCTTAGGACCAGGGGCGTCCTACAATGAGCAGTTCTTC
>TRBV6-5|TRBD1|once|15|TRBJ1-6
CASSYSSTGRSPLHF
TGTGCCAGCAGTTACTCGTCGACAGGGCGGTCACCCCTCCACTTT
>TRBV10-3|TRBD2|NA|12|TRBJ2-3
CAIAGGPDTQYF
TGTGCCATAGCGGGGGGGCCGGATACGCAGTATTTT
>TRBV5-1|TRBD2|NA|16|TRBJ2-1
CASSLAGSGAGNEQFF
TGCGCCAGCAGCTTGGCCGGTAGCGGGGCGGGGAATGAGCAGTTCTTC
>TRBV27|TRBD1|NA|15|TRBJ1-2
CASRSGTGRMYGYTF
TGTGCCAGCAGATCCGGGACAGGGAGAATGTATGGCTACACCTTC
>TRBV7-2|NA|NA|13|TRBJ2-3
CASSLRPGDTQYF
TGTGCCAGCAGCCTTCGGCCGGGAGATACGCAGTATTTT
>TRBV4-1|TRBD2|NA|16|TRBJ2-1
CASSPRAGGAGNEQFF
TGCGCCAGCAGCCCCCGGGCGGGGGGCGCGGGCAATGAGCAGTTCTTC
>TRBV7-9|NA|NA|15|TRBJ2-3
CASSSGDSSTDTQYF
TGTGCCAGCAGCTCCGGGGACTCTAGCACAGATACGCAGTATTTT
>TRBV7-3|TRBD2|NA|16|TRBJ2-2
CASSPVGGENTGELFF
TGTGCCAGCAGCCCCGTCGGGGGGGAGAACACCGGGGAGCTGTTTTTT
>TRBV6-6|TRBD1|once|16|TRBJ2-1
CASRRRGQGAVNEQFF
TGTGCCAGCAGGCGTAGGGGACAGGGGGCGGTCAATGAGCAGTTCTTC
>TRBV2|NA|NA|11|TRBJ2-7
CASIQAYEQYF
TGTGCCAGCATTCAGGCCTACGAGCAGTACTTC
>TRBV19|TRBD1|once|14|TRBJ1-5
CATGPGQLNQPQHF
TGTGCCACCGGGCCGGGACAGCTAAATCAGCCCCAGCATTTT
>TRBV4-2|TRBD1|NA|12|TRBJ1-2
CASSHGTALYTF
TGTGCCAGCAGCCACGGGACAGCCCTCTACACCTTC
>TRBV9|NA|NA|13|TRBJ1-6
CASSQDSLTPLHF
TGTGCCAGCAGCCAGGACAGCCTCACACCCCTCCACTTT
>TRBV5-1|TRBD2|NA|14|TRBJ2-3
CASSFGGGGDTQYF
TGCGCCAGCAGCTTCGGCGGGGGGGGAGATACGCAGTATTTT
>TRBV7-2|NA|NA|16|TRBJ2-3
CASSRTGTEGADTQYF
TGTGCCAGCAGCCGAACAGGGACGGAAGGAGCAGATACGCAGTATTTT
>TRBV6-6|TRBD1|once|16|TRBJ2-7
CASTGHSGTVSYEQYF
TGTGCCAGCACTGGACATTCCGGGACAGTTTCCTACGAGCAGTACTTC
>TRBV5-5|TRBD1|NA|16|TRBJ2-7
CASSDSFGTVKFEQYF
TGTGCCAGCAGCGATTCCTTCGGGACAGTAAAGTTCGAGCAGTACTTC
>TRBV5-4|TRBD1|NA|14|TRBJ2-3
CASRRGTGTDTQYF
TGTGCCAGCAGGCGGGGGACAGGGACAGATACGCAGTATTTT
>TRBV7-2|NA|NA|15|TRBJ1-5
CASSPVPRFDQPQHF
TGTGCCAGCAGCCCCGTACCGCGGTTCGATCAGCCCCAGCATTTT
>TRBV20-1|NA|NA|11|TRBJ2-7
CSASAGYTEYF
TGCAGTGCTAGTGCGGGGTACACGGAGTACTTC
>TRBV19|TRBD1|NA|16|TRBJ2-3
CASSIPGTGATDTQYF
TGTGCCAGTAGTATACCCGGGACAGGGGCGACAGATACGCAGTATTTT
>TRBV5-6|NA|NA|14|TRBJ1-4
CASSRRQVREKLFF
TGTGCCAGCAGTCGTCGACAGGTACGAGAAAAACTGTTTTTT
>TRBV29-1|NA|many|12|TRBJ1-2
CSVATIRDGYTF
TGCAGCGTTGCCACAATCCGGGATGGCTACACCTTC
>TRBV2|NA|NA|11|TRBJ1-4
CATDLAGKLFF
TGTGCCACGGACCTAGCGGGAAAACTGTTTTTT
>TRBV5-1|NA|NA|14|TRBJ1-1
CASSLSQLYTEAFF
TGCGCCAGCAGCTTGTCCCAGTTATACACTGAAGCTTTCTTT
>TRBV9|TRBD2|NA|13|TRBJ2-5
CASSQGLEETQYF
TGTGCCAGCAGCCAGGGACTAGAAGAGACCCAGTACTTC
>TRBV5-6|NA|few|13|TRBJ1-6
CASSLGQYSPLHF
TGTGCCAGCAGCTTGGGACAGTATTCACCCCTCCACTTT
>TRBV5-6|TRBD1|once|15|TRBJ2-3
CASSQPGQGRDTQYF
TGTGCCAGCAGCCAGCCGGGACAGGGGAGAGATACGCAGTATTTT
>TRBV2|TRBD1|NA|13|TRBJ2-1
CASGDRTSNEQFF
TGTGCCAGCGGGGACAGGACCTCCAATGAGCAGTTCTTC
>TRBV7-9|NA|NA|12|TRBJ2-7
CASSRSGGKQYF
TGTGCCAGCAGCCGGAGTGGGGGCAAGCAGTACTTC
>TRBV18|NA|NA|12|TRBJ1-4
CASSTRREKLFF
TGTGCCAGCTCAACCAGGAGGGAAAAACTGTTTTTT
>TRBV2|NA|few|12|TRBJ2-3
CASSVGSDTQYF
TGTGCCAGCAGTGTGGGCTCAGATACGCAGTATTTT
>TRBV6-1|NA|NA|15|TRBJ2-6
CASGLGGSGANVLTF
TGTGCCAGCGGACTGGGCGGCTCTGGGGCCAACGTCCTGACTTTC
>TRBV29-1|NA|NA|12|TRBJ2-3
CSVVVSVDTQYF
TGCAGCGTAGTAGTTAGCGTAGATACGCAGTATTTT
>TRBV7-2|TRBD1|NA|17|TRBJ2-7
CASSLAPGQGEAREQYF
TGTGCCAGCAGCTTAGCCCCCGGACAGGGGGAGGCGCGCGAGCAGTACTTC
>TRBV2|TRBD1|NA|14|TRBJ1-6
CASRWDRDDSPLHF
TGTGCCAGCAGGTGGGACAGGGACGATTCACCCCTCCACTTT
>TRBV7-3|NA|NA|15|TRBJ2-3
CASSLLASGTDTQYF
TGTGCCAGCAGCTTATTAGCTAGCGGCACAGATACGCAGTATTTT
>TRBV7-9|TRBD1|once|19|TRBJ1-3
CASSRLRDRRAARGNTIYF
TGTGCCAGCAGCCGACTCCGGGACAGACGGGCCGCACGTGGAAACACCATATATTTT
>TRBV18|NA|NA|13|TRBJ1-2
CASSPAAGYGYTF
TGTGCCAGCTCACCAGCAGCGGGTTATGGCTACACCTTC
>TRBV7-9|TRBD1|NA|19|TRBJ1-1
CASSFPNLHRGRLNTEAFF
TGTGCCAGCAGCTTCCCCAACCTTCACAGGGGGCGCTTGAACACTGAAGCTTTCTTT
>TRBV4-3|NA|NA|15|TRBJ1-3
CASSQDETGGNTIYF
TGCGCCAGCAGCCAAGATGAGACAGGTGGAAACACCATATATTTT
>TRBV7-9|TRBD2|NA|15|TRBJ2-7
CASSSREVPSYEQYF
TGTGCCAGCAGCTCCCGGGAGGTCCCTTCCTACGAGCAGTACTTC
>TRBV6-5|NA|once|13|TRBJ2-1
CASSYGFRGRQFF
TGTGCCAGCAGTTACGGTTTCAGGGGTAGGCAGTTCTTC
>TRBV29-1|TRBD1|NA|13|TRBJ1-2
CSVEMTGGDGYTF
TGCAGCGTTGAAATGACAGGGGGGGATGGCTACACCTTC
>TRBV5-6|TRBD2|NA|17|TRBJ2-7
CASSSGLRLAGLYEQYF
TGTGCCAGCAGCTCGGGGCTTAGACTAGCGGGGTTGTACGAGCAGTACTTC
>TRBV4-1|NA|once|14|TRBJ2-7
CASSHRSGDHEQYF
TGCGCCAGCAGCCACCGATCAGGGGACCACGAGCAGTACTTC
>TRBV4-2|TRBD2|NA|15|TRBJ2-1
CASSPRGLEVNEQFF
TGTGCCAGCAGCCCCCGGGGACTAGAGGTCAATGAGCAGTTCTTC
>TRBV10-3|TRBD1|NA|13|TRBJ1-2
CAISSDRGWGYTF
TGTGCCATCAGCTCTGACAGGGGTTGGGGCTACACCTTC
>TRBV7-9|TRBD1|NA|15|TRBJ2-7
CASSYTGTGGYEQYF
TGTGCCAGCAGTTATACCGGGACAGGGGGCTACGAGCAGTACTTC
>TRBV6-1|NA|NA|14|TRBJ1-4
CASSSGLGHEKLFF
TGTGCCAGCAGCTCGGGACTAGGCCATGAAAAACTGTTTTTT